Presented here are 23 T cell receptor beta chains from one specimen sequenced in a study of technical replicates of blood from several donors. Profiling relied on immunoSEQ multiplex PCR, and the TCRdb table lists in-frame clones only, not all of them. This sample yields 75,000 to 90,000 clones, of which about 93% are seen a single time; 0.27% belongs to the top ten. Sequenced sample: T cells isolated from PBMCs. The receptors originated from a human donor in good health.

The V gene is TRBV28, the J gene TRBJ1-2; 7 nucleotides match TRBD1. With V trimmed by 8 bases and J by 4 bases, 10 bases remained unmatched. Germline V gene lookup returns CDR1 MDHEN and CDR2 SYDVKM. The CDR3 is 14 amino acids. The CDR3 nucleotides are TGTGCCAGCCTACGGGACAGTGGGACCTATGGCTACACCTTC. It translates to CASLRDSGTYGYTF.

The rearrangement links TRBV6-5 to TRBJ1-4, with a tentative D call TRBD1 (6 bases). Germline V lookup: CDR1 MNHEY, CDR2 SVGAGI. Trimming removed 2 bases from V and 2 bases from J, with 12 bases in between. This CDR3 has 16 residues. The CDR3 DNA follows: TGTGCCAGCAGTTACGCCCCAGGGGTTACTAATGAAAAACTGTTTTTT. Translated: CASSYAPGVTNEKLFF.

V and J are TRBV6-5 and TRBJ2-7; 7 bases map to TRBD1. Germline V CDR1 and CDR2: MNHEY, SVGAGI. This CDR3 contains 15 residues. V trimming: 2 bases; J trimming: 5 bases; junction bases outside the gene matches: 9. DNA for the CDR3: TGTGCCAGCAGTTACCCTGGGACAGCGCCTCACGAGCAGTACTTC. As protein: CASSYPGTAPHEQYF.

This chain connects TRBV29-1 to TRBJ2-3; D might be TRBD1 (5 bases). Germline-derived CDR1 and CDR2 are SQVTM and ANQGSEA. The CDR3 is 15 residues long. Trimming took off 1 base at V and 1 base at J, with 12 bases between the two ends. CDR3 in DNA: TGCAGCGTTGAAGGTGAACAGGTCCGCACAGATACGCAGTATTTT. Translated: CSVEGEQVRTDTQYF.

The chain recombines TRBV4-1 with TRBJ2-5; 8 bases fit TRBD2. The V segment lost 4 bases and the J segment 3 bases; nucleotides outside the gene matches: 7. Germline V gene data show CDR1 as MGHRA and CDR2 as YSYEKL. This CDR3 contains 15 residues. The CDR3 sequence is CASSRLAGHKETQYF. The CDR3 DNA sequence: TGCGCCAGCAGCCGATTAGCGGGGCACAAAGAGACCCAGTACTTC.

This clone was recorded a few times. CDR3 coding DNA: TGTGCCAGCAGTTTACTCGGGGTCAGGAACACTGAAGCTTTCTTT. Its protein is CASSLLGVRNTEAFF. This chain uses TRBV27 with TRBJ1-1; no firm D call. The CDR3 is made up of 15 amino acids. The germline V and J ends were trimmed by 2 bases and 1 base, with 11 bases remaining between them. The germline CDR1 and CDR2 sequences are MNHEY and SMNVEV (reference sequence).

The chain uses TRBV5-5 and TRBJ1-5, with D perhaps matching TRBD1 (6 bases). The CDR3 loop spans 16 amino acids. V dropped 4 bases and J dropped 4 bases, with 18 bases sitting between them. Germline values: CDR1 SGHKS, CDR2 YYEKEE (reference sequence). CDR3 in amino acids: CASSANPGQPNQPQHF. For the CDR3, the DNA is TGTGCCAGCAGCGCTAATCCGGGACAACCTAATCAGCCCCAGCATTTT.

The sample holds a few counts of this clone. V gene TRBV4-1 combines with J gene TRBJ1-1, with D possibly matching TRBD1 (5 bases). Germline CDR1 MGHRA, CDR2 YSYEKL. Trimming removed 0 bases from V and 5 bases from J, with 13 bases in between. The CDR3 has 15 residues. The CDR3 nucleotides are TGCGCCAGCAGCCAAGATCGGGGGGGTCGGACTGAAGCTTTCTTT. Its translation is CASSQDRGGRTEAFF.

The CDR3 here is CASSSSSGELFF. The CDR3 DNA is TGCGCCAGCAGCTCTAGCTCCGGGGAGCTGTTTTTT. The V and J genes are TRBV5-1 and TRBJ2-2; perhaps TRBD2 as D (5 bases). V dropped 3 bases and J dropped 6 bases, with 6 bases sitting between them. Per germline, CDR1 SGHRS and CDR2 YFSETQ. The CDR3 has 12 amino acids. Complete variable domain (other parts from reference TRBV5-1 and TRBJ2-2): KAGVTQTPRYLIKTRGQQVTLSCSPISGHRSVSWYQQTPGQGLQFLFEYFSETQRNKGNFPGRFSGRQFSNSRSEMNVSTLELGDSALYLCASSSSSGELFFGEGSRLTVL.

The rearrangement uses TRBV6-5 and TRBJ1-1; 7 bases fit TRBD1. The V segment lost 0 bases and the J segment 0 bases; nucleotides outside the gene matches: 1. From germline, CDR1 is MNHEY and CDR2 SVGAGI. This CDR3 has 15 residues. The CDR3 DNA reads TGTGCCAGCAGTTACTCCCAGGGGGTGAACACTGAAGCTTTCTTT. This sequence encodes CASSYSQGVNTEAFF.

The V call is TRBV6-4, the J call TRBJ1-1; D not certain. Germline V lookup: CDR1 MRHNA, CDR2 SNTAGT. V was shortened by 6 bases and J by 1 base, with 12 bases between the two germline ends. The CDR3 has 14 residues. The chain's CDR3 is CASRSSNANTEAFF. In nucleotides, the CDR3 is TGTGCCAGCAGATCTAGTAACGCGAACACTGAAGCTTTCTTT.

The chain carries TRBV9 and TRBJ2-3, with TRBD1 as a possible D gene (6 bases). V dropped 1 base and J dropped 2 bases, with 8 bases sitting between them. Germline V CDR1 and CDR2: SGDLS, YYNGEE. CDR3 length: 14 residues. The CDR3 sequence is CASSVRGSTDTQYF. The CDR3 DNA reads TGTGCCAGCAGCGTAAGGGGGTCCACAGATACGCAGTATTTT.

The chain employs TRBV6-5 and TRBJ1-2; 8 nucleotides align to TRBD1. The CDR3 consists of 15 residues. The V gene's germline CDR1 is MNHEY and CDR2 SVGAGI. V shed 5 bases and J 2 bases; nucleotides not matched to a gene: 7. The CDR3 loop reads CASSPGGRGNYGYTF. CDR3 bases: TGTGCCAGCAGTCCAGGGGGCAGGGGGAACTATGGCTACACCTTC.

DNA for the CDR3: TGTGCCAGCAGCTCCGGACAGGGGGGCGGGGAGCTGTTTTTT. Amino acid sequence: CASSSGQGGGELFF. The chain employs TRBV11-3 and TRBJ2-2, with TRBD1 matching over 10 bases. The CDR3 length is 14 residues. V shed 4 bases, J shed 7 bases, and the junction held 3 bases outside the gene matches. In germline, CDR1 is SGHNT, CDR2 YENEEA.

The chain combines TRBV9 with TRBJ2-7; D is perhaps TRBD2 (5 bases). CDR1 and CDR2 from the germline V gene are SGDLS and YYNGEE. V was cut by 0 bases and J by 5 bases, with 15 bases left in between. The CDR3 contains 15 residues. In DNA, the CDR3 is TGTGCCAGCAGCGTAGCTGGTTTAGGGAGCCACGAGCAGTACTTC. Amino acids: CASSVAGLGSHEQYF.

This clone has just a few counts. Written as DNA, the CDR3 is TGTGCCAGCAGCCGGACAGATAGCAATCAGCCCCAGCATTTT. The encoded protein is CASSRTDSNQPQHF. The chain uses TRBV7-9 and TRBJ1-5; maybe TRBD1 (6 bases). This CDR3 contains 14 residues. Per the germline V gene, CDR1 is SEHNR and CDR2 is FQNEAQ (reference sequence). The germline V and J ends were trimmed by 5 bases and 0 bases, with 8 bases remaining between them.

This chain connects TRBV29-1 to TRBJ1-2; TRBD1 might be the D (6 bases). V shed 7 bases and J shed 11 bases, with 14 bases lying between them. The length of the CDR3 is 10 residues. Germline CDR1 is SQVTM and CDR2 is ANQGSEA. The DNA for the CDR3 is TGCAGCGCAAGACAGGAGGCGTACACCTTC. Its translation: CSARQEAYTF.

The CDR3 sequence is CASSLERGAAEQYF. In nucleotides, the CDR3 is TGTGCCAGCAGCTTAGAACGCGGGGCCGCCGAGCAGTACTTC. The chain has TRBV7-6 and TRBJ2-7; D perhaps matches TRBD2 (6 bases). V was clipped by 1 base and J by 6 bases, with 13 bases between them. In germline, CDR1 is SGHVS, CDR2 FNYEAQ. This CDR3 is 14 amino acids long.

The V call is TRBV7-9, the J call TRBJ2-4; 7 bases match TRBD2. With V trimmed by 4 bases and J by 5 bases, 5 bases remained unmatched. This CDR3 region has 14 residues. Germline CDR1 and CDR2: SEHNR and FQNEAQ (reference sequence). For the CDR3, the DNA is TGTGCCAGCAGCTACTCCGGACTAGAAAACATTCAGTACTTC. Translated, it gives CASSYSGLENIQYF.

This clone has more than one count but fewer than ten. The gene calls are TRBV7-9 and TRBJ2-4, with TRBD2 matching over 10 bases. V gave up 5 bases and J gave up 7 bases; unmatched junction bases: 11. The CDR3 consists of 16 residues. Germline loops: CDR1 SEHNR, CDR2 FQNEAQ (reference sequence). The DNA of the CDR3 is TGTGCCAGCAGCCGTGTCGGACTAGCGGATGGGAACATTCAGTACTTC. Its translation: CASSRVGLADGNIQYF.

CDR3 region: CASSGGLAGGEQYF. The CDR3 DNA follows: TGTGCCAGTAGTGGGGGACTAGCGGGAGGCGAGCAGTACTTC. The chain couples TRBV19 to TRBJ2-7; 15 bases align to TRBD2. V shed 5 bases and J 6 bases; nucleotides not matched to a gene: 2. The germline gives CDR1 LNHDA, CDR2 SQIVND (reference sequence). The CDR3 has 14 amino acids.

This chain joins TRBV19 and TRBJ1-2, with D possibly TRBD1 on 5 matching bases. The length of the CDR3 is 14 residues. Trimming cost V 1 base and J 4 bases, with 10 bases left between them. Germline loops: CDR1 LNHDA, CDR2 SQIVND (reference sequence). The CDR3 DNA follows: TGTGCCAGTAGTATAGGACAGCTGGGCTATGGCTACACCTTC. Its protein is CASSIGQLGYGYTF. Drawing the rest from reference TRBV19 and TRBJ1-2, the complete variable domain is DGGITQSPKYLFRKEGQNVTLSCEQNLNHDAMYWYRQDPGQGLRLIYYSQIVNDFQKGDIAEGYSVSREKKESFPLTVTSAQKNPTAFYLCASSIGQLGYGYTFGSGTRLTVV.

DNA for the CDR3: TGTGCAAGTCGCACCCCGTATGCCCGGACAGCCCAAAGGTTCTACGAGCAGTACTTC. Protein: CASRTPYARTAQRFYEQYF. This chain links TRBV12-2 with TRBJ2-7; the table gives TRBD1 as D, unverified against the DNA. TRBV12-2 is a known pseudogene. The CDR3 has 19 amino acids.